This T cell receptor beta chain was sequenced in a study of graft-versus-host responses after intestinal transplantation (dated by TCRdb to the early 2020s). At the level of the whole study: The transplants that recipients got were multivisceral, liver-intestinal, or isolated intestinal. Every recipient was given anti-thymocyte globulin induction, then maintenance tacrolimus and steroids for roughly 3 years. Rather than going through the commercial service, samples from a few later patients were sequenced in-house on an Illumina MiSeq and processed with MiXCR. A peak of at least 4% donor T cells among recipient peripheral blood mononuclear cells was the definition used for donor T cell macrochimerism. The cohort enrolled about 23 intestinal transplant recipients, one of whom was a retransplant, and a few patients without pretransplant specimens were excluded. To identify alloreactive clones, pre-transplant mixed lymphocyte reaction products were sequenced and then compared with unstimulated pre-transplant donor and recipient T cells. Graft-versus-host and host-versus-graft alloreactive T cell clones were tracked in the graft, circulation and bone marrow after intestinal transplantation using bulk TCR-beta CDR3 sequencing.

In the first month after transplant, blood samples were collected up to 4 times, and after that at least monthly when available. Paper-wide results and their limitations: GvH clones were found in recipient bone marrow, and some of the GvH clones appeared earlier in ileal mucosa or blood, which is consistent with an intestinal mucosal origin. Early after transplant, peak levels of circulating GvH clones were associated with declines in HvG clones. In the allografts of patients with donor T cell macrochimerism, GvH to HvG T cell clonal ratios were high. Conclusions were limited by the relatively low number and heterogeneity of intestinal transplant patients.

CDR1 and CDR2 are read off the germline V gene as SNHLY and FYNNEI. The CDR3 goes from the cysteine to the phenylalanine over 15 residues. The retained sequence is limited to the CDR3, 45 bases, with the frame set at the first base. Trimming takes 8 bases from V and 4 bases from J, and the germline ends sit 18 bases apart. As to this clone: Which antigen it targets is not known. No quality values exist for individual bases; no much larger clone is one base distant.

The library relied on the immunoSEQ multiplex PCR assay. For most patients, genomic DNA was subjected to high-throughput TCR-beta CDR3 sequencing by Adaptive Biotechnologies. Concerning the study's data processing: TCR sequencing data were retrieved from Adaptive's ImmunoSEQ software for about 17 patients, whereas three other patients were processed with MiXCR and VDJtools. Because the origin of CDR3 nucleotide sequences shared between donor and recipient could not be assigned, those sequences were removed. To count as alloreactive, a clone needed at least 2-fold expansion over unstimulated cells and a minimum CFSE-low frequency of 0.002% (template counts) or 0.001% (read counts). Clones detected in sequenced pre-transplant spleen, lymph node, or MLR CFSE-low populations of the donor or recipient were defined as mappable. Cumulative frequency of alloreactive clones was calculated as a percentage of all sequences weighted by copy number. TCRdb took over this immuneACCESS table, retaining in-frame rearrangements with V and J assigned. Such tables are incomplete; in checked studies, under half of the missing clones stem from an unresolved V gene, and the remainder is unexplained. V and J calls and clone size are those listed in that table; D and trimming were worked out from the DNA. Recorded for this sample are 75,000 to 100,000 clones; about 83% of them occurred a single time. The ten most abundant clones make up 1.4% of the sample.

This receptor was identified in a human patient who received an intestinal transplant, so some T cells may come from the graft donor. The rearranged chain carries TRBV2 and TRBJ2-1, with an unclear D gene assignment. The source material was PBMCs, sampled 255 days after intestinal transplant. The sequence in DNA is TGTGCCAGCTCCCGAAGGGCACATACTTACAATGAGCAGTTCTTC. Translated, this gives CASSRRAHTYNEQFF.